This is a list of T cell receptor beta chains from one sample in a study of T cells in Graves' hyperthyroidism and ophthalmopathy. A single record per CDR3 protein comes from TCRdb applying MiXCR to the multiplex PCR reads. The data hold some 650,000 distinct CDR3 sequences, with approximately 15% observed a single time. Specimen: blood. The receptors shown here come from a woman between 35 and 50 years old with Graves' ophthalmopathy. Both conserved end residues are part of each CDR3. D genes are given only for firm matches. Some rows have no size entry. The others give once, few or many, or a class for an expanded clone.

>TRBV29-1|TRBJ2-2|.|14|.
TGCAGCGTTGTCAGCCAGGCGAACACCGGGGAGCTGTTTTTT
CSVVSQANTGELFF
>TRBV7-3|TRBJ2-3|many|15|TRBD2
TGTGCCAGCAGCCCCGCGGGAGGCGGCACAGATACGCAGTATTTT
CASSPAGGGTDTQYF
>TRBV5-1|TRBJ2-7|.|17|TRBD2
TGTGCCAGCAGCCCGGGACTAGCGGGAACCTACTCCTACGAGCAGTACTTC
CASSPGLAGTYSYEQYF
>TRBV12-3/TRBV12-4|TRBJ2-7|many|14|.
TGTGCCAGCAGGGAGACAGAATTTCACTACGAGCAGTACTTC
CASRETEFHYEQYF
>TRBV18|TRBJ2-5|few|15|.
TGTGCCAGCTCTCCGCCGGCGACACTCCAAGAGACCCAGTACTTC
CASSPPATLQETQYF
>TRBV30|TRBJ2-1|many|14|.
TGTGCCTGGGTGAGGGGAGCCGGCTACAATGAGCAGTTCTTC
CAWVRGAGYNEQFF
>TRBV12-3/TRBV12-4|TRBJ1-1|many|16|.
TGTGCCAGCAGTCTAGGCGGTGCGGGGAGTAACACTGAAGCTTTCTTT
CASSLGGAGSNTEAFF
>TRBV18|TRBJ2-7|many|13|.
TGTGCCAGCTCACGTGGGACACGGGACGAGCAGTACTTC
CASSRGTRDEQYF
>TRBV10-1|TRBJ2-3|few|15|.
TGCGCCAGCAGCCGGACCGCGGCTGGGGAAGATACGCAGTATTTT
CASSRTAAGEDTQYF
>TRBV7-6|TRBJ2-1|few|14|TRBD2
TGTGCCAGGGCGGCGGGAGGACCCTACAATGAGCAGTTCTTC
CARAAGGPYNEQFF
>TRBV18|TRBJ2-7|many|17|TRBD2
TGTGCCAGCTCACCACCAGAAGGGACTAGCGGGGCCTACGAGCAGTACTTC
CASSPPEGTSGAYEQYF
>TRBV9|TRBJ2-4|.|16|TRBD1
TGTGCCAGCAGCTCGGGACAGGCCATAGCCAAAAACATTCAGTACTTC
CASSSGQAIAKNIQYF
>TRBV12-3/TRBV12-4|TRBJ2-7|.|14|TRBD2
TGTGCCAGCAATGTAGCGGGGGGATCCTACGAGCAGTACTTC
CASNVAGGSYEQYF
>TRBV5-6|TRBJ2-7|many|14|.
TGTGCCAGCAGCTGGGCGGGGAGTTTCTACGAGCAGTACTTC
CASSWAGSFYEQYF
>TRBV4-2|TRBJ2-7|few|16|TRBD1
TGTGCCAGCAGCCAAGACAGGACAGGAAATTCCTACGAGCAGTACTTC
CASSQDRTGNSYEQYF
>TRBV20-1|TRBJ2-4|.|13|TRBD1
TGCAGCACCCGGGACAGGGGGGGCTACATTCAGTACTTC
CSTRDRGGYIQYF
>TRBV6-1|TRBJ2-1|few|13|.
TGTGCCAGCAACTCATTACAGGGCAATGAGCAGTTCTTC
CASNSLQGNEQFF
>TRBV2|TRBJ1-2|many|13|.
TGTGCCAGCAGTGAACAGGACAACTATGGCTACACCTTC
CASSEQDNYGYTF
>TRBV25-1|TRBJ2-3|.|16|TRBD2
TGTGCCAGCAGTGAATCGACTAGCGGGAGAGGAGATACGCAGTATTTT
CASSESTSGRGDTQYF
>TRBV6-2/TRBV6-3|TRBJ1-3|few|13|.
TGTGCCAGCAACGCAGGCTCTGGAAACACCATATATTTT
CASNAGSGNTIYF